The present T cell receptor beta chain was sequenced within a study of cytomegalovirus exposure and HLA in healthy donors. Findings and caveats of the study: Rarity held for most TCR sequences, but there were some public TCRs that occurred in many donors. Investigators reported about 160 TCR beta chains as tied to cytomegalovirus.

As to this clone: Antigen: not known.

Trimming stripped 7 bases from V and 1 base from J, with 19 bases between. The CDR3 loop spans 17 amino acids. Germline V gene data show CDR1 as SGHTA and CDR2 as FQGTGA. Vbeta (60) and Jbeta (13) primers were used in the PCR. This table comes from immunoSEQ multiplex PCR, and its TCRdb copy is limited to in-frame clones, with some not included. The sample lists about 130,000 clones, about 66% seen once, with roughly 1.7% in the top ten. The specimen was PBMCs. This chain joins TRBV7-3 and TRBJ2-2, with D perhaps matching TRBD1 (5 bases). The receptor was isolated from a human donor in good health. The CDR3 loop reads CASKVGLGRLNTGELFF. In DNA, the CDR3 is TGTGCCAGCAAAGTGGGGCTAGGTAGGTTGAACACCGGGGAGCTGTTTTTT.